What follows are 5 T cell receptor beta chains derived from one specimen sequenced in a study of blood T cell repertoires in COVID-19 (dated by TCRdb to 2018 to 2021). Libraries came from the immunoSEQ multiplex PCR assay. Held by TCRdb, this immuneACCESS table contains in-frame sequences only and omits some clones. Under half of the omission traces to an unresolved V gene where checked; the cause of the rest is unknown. This sample gives hundreds of thousands of clones in total; over 75% of them show up just once. The leading ten clones occupy around 4% of the sample. Sequenced material: PBMCs or T cells enriched from blood (not recorded which). These receptors were taken from a man aged 25 to 40 with acute COVID-19.

The chain combines TRBV10-1 with TRBJ2-3, with 8 bases fitting TRBD2. Unmatched junction bases numbered 9, after V lost 4 bases and J lost 0 bases. Germline V gene data show CDR1 as WNHNN and CDR2 as SYGVQD (reference sequence). CDR3 length: 17 amino acids. The CDR3 loop is CASSVRGGDVSTDTQYF. CDR3 bases: TGCGCCAGCAGTGTCCGGGGGGGCGATGTGAGCACAGATACGCAGTATTTT.

The gene calls are TRBV9 and TRBJ2-5; 8 positions agree with TRBD2. This CDR3 has 18 amino acids. Losses at the gene ends were 0 bases for V and 4 bases for J; bases not matched to a gene: 14. Germline CDR1 SGDLS, CDR2 YYNGEE. The CDR3 DNA reads as TGTGCCAGCAGCGTAGGGGGTCTAGCGGGTCAAGCCCCAGAGACCCAGTACTTC. It yields the protein CASSVGGLAGQAPETQYF.

This clone was observed a handful of times. The rearrangement joins TRBV3-1 (or the pseudogene TRBV3-2) to TRBJ1-1, with a weak D call TRBD1 (6 bases). V lost 4 bases and J 5 bases, leaving 17 bases between the germline ends. Germline CDR1 reads LGHDT; CDR2 reads YNNKEL (reference sequence). The CDR3 has 15 residues. The CDR3 DNA reads as TGTGCCAGCAGCCCCGGACGAGGGGGAGGGACTGAAGCTTTCTTT. Its translation is CASSPGRGGGTEAFF.

The rearrangement joins TRBV25-1 to TRBJ1-6; 10 bases match TRBD1. Germline V gene data show CDR1 as MGHDK and CDR2 as SYGVNS. This CDR3 has 17 amino acids. The ends lost 4 bases at V and 1 base at J; junction bases unmatched: 4. CDR3 sequence reads: CASSGRQGASYNSPLHF. CDR3 nucleotides: TGTGCCAGCAGTGGAAGACAGGGGGCATCCTATAATTCACCCCTCCACTTT.

The gene calls are TRBV28 and TRBJ1-3; possibly TRBD1 for D (5 bases). From germline, CDR1 is MDHEN and CDR2 SYDVKM. This CDR3 spans 13 amino acids. Trimming removed 6 bases at V and 3 bases at J, with 9 bases between. CDR3 protein: CASRPGGGNTIYF. Here the CDR3 DNA reads TGTGCCAGCAGACCCGGGGGTGGAAACACCATATATTTT.